Given below is one T cell receptor (beta chain) in context. Only in-frame clones appear in the TCRdb table, and some are missing; sequencing was by immunoSEQ multiplex PCR. The sample lists tens of thousands of clones; roughly 89% were seen once. This specimen comes from a study of T cell changes during pregnancy in multiple sclerosis. Germline assignment: CDR1 SGHNT and CDR2 YYREEE (reference sequence). This CDR3 spans 20 amino acids. V gave up 2 bases and J gave up 5 bases; unmatched junction bases: 24. The genes are TRBV5-4 and TRBJ1-2; TRBD1 matches at 7 bases. This TCR was recovered from a female donor with multiple sclerosis, enrolled in a pregnancy study. The sample in question was peripheral blood, obtained in the second trimester of pregnancy. The CDR3 spells CASSFGLGGDGPPWAYGYTF. CDR3 in DNA: TGTGCCAGCAGCTTCGGTTTAGGGGGCGACGGCCCTCCTTGGGCTTATGGCTACACCTTC.